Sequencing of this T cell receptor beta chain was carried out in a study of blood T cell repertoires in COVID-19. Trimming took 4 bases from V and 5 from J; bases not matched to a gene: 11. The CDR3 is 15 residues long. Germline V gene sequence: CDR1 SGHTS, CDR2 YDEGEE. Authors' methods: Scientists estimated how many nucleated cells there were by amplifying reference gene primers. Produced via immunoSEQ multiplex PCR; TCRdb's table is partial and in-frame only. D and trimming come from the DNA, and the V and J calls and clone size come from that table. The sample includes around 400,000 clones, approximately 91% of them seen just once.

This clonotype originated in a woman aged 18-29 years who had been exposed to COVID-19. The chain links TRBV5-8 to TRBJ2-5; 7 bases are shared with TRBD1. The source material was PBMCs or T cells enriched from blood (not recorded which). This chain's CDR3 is CASSPGQAGQETQYF. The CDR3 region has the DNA TGTGCCAGCAGCCCAGGACAGGCCGGACAGGAGACCCAGTACTTC.